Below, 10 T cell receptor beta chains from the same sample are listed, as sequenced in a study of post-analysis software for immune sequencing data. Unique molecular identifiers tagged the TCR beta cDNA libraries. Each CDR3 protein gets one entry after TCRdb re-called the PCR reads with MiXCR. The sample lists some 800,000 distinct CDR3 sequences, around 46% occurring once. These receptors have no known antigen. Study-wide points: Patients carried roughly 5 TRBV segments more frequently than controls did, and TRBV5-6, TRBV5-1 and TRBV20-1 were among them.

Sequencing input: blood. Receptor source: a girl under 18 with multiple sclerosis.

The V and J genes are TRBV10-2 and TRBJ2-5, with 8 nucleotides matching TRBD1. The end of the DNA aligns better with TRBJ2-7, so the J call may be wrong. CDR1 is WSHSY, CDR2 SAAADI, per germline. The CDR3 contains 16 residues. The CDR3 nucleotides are TGCGCCAGCAGTGGTTTCTCCCCAGGGGGCATCTACGAGCAGTACTTC. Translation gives CASSGFSPGGIYEQYF.

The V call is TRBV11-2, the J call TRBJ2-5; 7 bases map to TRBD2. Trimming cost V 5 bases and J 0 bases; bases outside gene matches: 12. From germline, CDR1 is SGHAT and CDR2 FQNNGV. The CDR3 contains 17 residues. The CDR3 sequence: CASSPLIGTTYQETQYF. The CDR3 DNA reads TGTGCCAGCAGCCCTTTGATAGGGACTACCTACCAAGAGACCCAGTACTTC.

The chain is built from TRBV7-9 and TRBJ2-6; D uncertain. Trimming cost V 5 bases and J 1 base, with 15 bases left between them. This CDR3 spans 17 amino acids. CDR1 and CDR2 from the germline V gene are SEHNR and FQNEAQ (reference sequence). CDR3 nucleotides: TGTGCCAGCAGCCCAACGGGCAGCGTATCTGGGGCCAACGTCCTGACTTTC. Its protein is CASSPTGSVSGANVLTF.

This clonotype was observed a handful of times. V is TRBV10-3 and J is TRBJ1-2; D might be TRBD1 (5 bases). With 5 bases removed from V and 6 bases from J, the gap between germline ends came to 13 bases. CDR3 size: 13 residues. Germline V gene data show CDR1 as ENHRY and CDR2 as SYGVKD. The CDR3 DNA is TGTGCCATCAGTATTGGGGCCAGCGATGGCTACACCTTC. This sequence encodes CAISIGASDGYTF.

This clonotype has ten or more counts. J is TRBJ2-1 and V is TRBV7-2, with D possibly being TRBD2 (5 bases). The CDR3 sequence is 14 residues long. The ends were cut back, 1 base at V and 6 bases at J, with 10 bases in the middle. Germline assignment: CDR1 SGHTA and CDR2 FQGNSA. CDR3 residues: CASSLVPGSNEQFF. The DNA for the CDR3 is TGTGCCAGCAGCTTAGTACCGGGGTCCAATGAGCAGTTCTTC.

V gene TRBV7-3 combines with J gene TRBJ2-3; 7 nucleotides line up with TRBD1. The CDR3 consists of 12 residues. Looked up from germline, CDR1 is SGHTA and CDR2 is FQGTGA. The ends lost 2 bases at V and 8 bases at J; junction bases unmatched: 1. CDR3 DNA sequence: TGTGCCAGCAGCTTACGACAGGGTACGCAGTATTTT. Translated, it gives CASSLRQGTQYF.

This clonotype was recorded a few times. CDR3 sequence: CASSPKPRDRAYGYTF. CDR3 DNA: TGTGCCAGCAGTCCGAAGCCAAGGGACAGGGCCTATGGCTACACCTTC. The chain has TRBV12-3 or TRBV12-4 and TRBJ1-2; 9 bases map to TRBD1. The CDR3 covers 16 residues. V gave up 5 bases and J gave up 4 bases; unmatched junction bases: 11.

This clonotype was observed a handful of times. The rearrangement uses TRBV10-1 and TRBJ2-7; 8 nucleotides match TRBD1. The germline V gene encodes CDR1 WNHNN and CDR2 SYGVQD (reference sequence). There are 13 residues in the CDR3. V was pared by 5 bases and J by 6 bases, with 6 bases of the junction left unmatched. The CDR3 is CASSRLDRGEQYF. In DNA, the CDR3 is TGCGCCAGCAGTAGACTAGACAGGGGCGAGCAGTACTTC.

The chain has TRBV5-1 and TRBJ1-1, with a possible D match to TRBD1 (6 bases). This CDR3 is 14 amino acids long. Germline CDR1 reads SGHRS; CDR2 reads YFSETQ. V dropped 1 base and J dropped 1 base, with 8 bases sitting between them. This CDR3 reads CASSLTQGNTEAFF. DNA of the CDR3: TGCGCCAGCAGCTTGACACAGGGGAACACTGAAGCTTTCTTT.

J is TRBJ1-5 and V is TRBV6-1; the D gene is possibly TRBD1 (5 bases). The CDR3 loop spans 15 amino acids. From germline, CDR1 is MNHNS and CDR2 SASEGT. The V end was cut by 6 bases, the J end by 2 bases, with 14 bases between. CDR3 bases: TGTGCCAGCAGGAGGGTCAGGGCGGGCAATCAGCCCCAGCATTTT. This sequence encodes CASRRVRAGNQPQHF.